The next 30 T cell receptor beta chains were all read from a single sample in a study of T-cell memory formation after mild COVID-19. A single record per CDR3 protein comes from TCRdb applying MiXCR to the 5' RACE reads. The sample comprises 35,000 to 50,000 distinct CDR3 sequences, less than 9.5% of which are singletons, and 12% rests with the top ten. Sequencing was done on a sample of PBMCs or a T cell subset sorted from them (not recorded which). These receptors were taken from an adult woman who had mild COVID-19 (a few samples of this study predate the infection). Cell type and time point are not known.

V and J are TRBV20-1 and TRBJ1-1; D call uncertain. The CDR3 spans 12 residues. The germline gives CDR1 DFQATT, CDR2 SNEGSKA (reference sequence). Trimming removed 4 bases from V and 3 bases from J, with 9 bases in between. The CDR3 spells CSATNKDTEAFF. The CDR3 DNA reads TGCAGTGCTACGAATAAGGACACTGAAGCTTTCTTT.

This clonotype was seen more than once but under ten times. The chain has TRBV19 and TRBJ2-1; 8 bases line up with TRBD2. Germline assignment: CDR1 LNHDA and CDR2 SQIVND (reference sequence). The V gene end was trimmed by 7 bases and the J gene end by 7 bases; junction bases not matched to a gene: 6. The CDR3 sequence is 13 residues long. In DNA form, the CDR3 reads TGTGCCAGTACTCGGGAGGGGAGGAATGAGCAGTTCTTC. Translating gives CASTREGRNEQFF.

This clonotype came up many times. The rearrangement uses TRBV6-5 and TRBJ2-3; 7 bases match TRBD1. The trim removed 0 bases at V and 6 bases at J, leaving 6 bases unmatched. The V gene's germline CDR1 is MNHEY and CDR2 SVGAGI. There are 15 residues in the CDR3. CDR3 sequence: CASSYSSRGRDTQYF. The CDR3 DNA sequence: TGTGCCAGCAGTTACTCGAGTAGGGGGCGGGATACGCAGTATTTT.

This sequence joins TRBV7-9 and TRBJ1-2; 7 bases align to TRBD1. The length of the CDR3 is 15 residues. CDR1 and CDR2 from the germline V gene are SEHNR and FQNEAQ (reference sequence). J gave up 4 bases and V 5 bases, and 10 bases lay outside the gene matches. CDR3 protein: CASSTTDRDPYGYTF. CDR3 coding DNA: TGTGCCAGCAGCACGACCGACAGGGACCCCTATGGCTACACCTTC.

This clonotype was picked up a small number of times. The genes are TRBV20-1 and TRBJ1-2; D possibly corresponds to TRBD1 (5 bases). The CDR3 has 13 residues. V lost 1 base and J lost 8, with 14 bases in between. Germline V gene data show CDR1 as DFQATT and CDR2 as SNEGSKA (reference sequence). This CDR3 reads CSARGGVLEGYTF. In nucleotides, the CDR3 is TGCAGTGCTAGAGGGGGGGTGCTAGAAGGCTACACCTTC.

The rearrangement uses TRBV9 and TRBJ2-1; either TRBD1 or TRBD2 may fit D (5 bases each). The CDR3 loop spans 17 amino acids. V was cut by 0 bases and J by 5 bases, with 18 bases left in between. Germline CDR1 and CDR2: SGDLS and YYNGEE. The CDR3 sequence: CASSVVGRRGAHNEQFF. The CDR3 DNA reads as TGTGCCAGCAGCGTAGTGGGGCGTAGAGGGGCCCACAATGAGCAGTTCTTC. Combining the CDR3 with reference TRBV9 and TRBJ2-1 gives the whole variable domain DSGVTQTPKHLITATGQRVTLRCSPRSGDLSVYWYQQSLDQGLQFLIQYYNGEERAKGNILERFSAQQFPDLHSELNLSSLELGDSALYFCASSVVGRRGAHNEQFFGPGTRLTVL.

This clonotype turned up a few times. V gene TRBV21-1 combines with J gene TRBJ2-5; no check of the table's D call, TRBD1, against the DNA was made. TRBV21-1 is shown as a pseudogene. The CDR3 sequence is 16 residues long. The CDR3 DNA is TGTGCCAGCAGCAAAGCATCCCCTGCGGGGTGCGAGACCCAGTACTTC. This gives the protein CASSKASPAGCETQYF.

This clonotype occurred a few times. V gene TRBV7-3 combines with J gene TRBJ1-1; TRBD1 agrees at 7 bases. V was pared by 0 bases and J by 5 bases, with 12 bases of the junction left unmatched. Germline loops: CDR1 SGHTA, CDR2 FQGTGA. The CDR3 consists of 17 residues. CDR3 loop: CASSLTPPRGARTEAFF. The CDR3 DNA is TGTGCCAGCAGCTTAACCCCACCCAGGGGGGCGCGGACTGAAGCTTTCTTT.

This clonotype was counted ten times or more. This chain links TRBV10-3 with TRBJ1-3, with D possibly being TRBD1 (6 bases). This CDR3 region has 13 residues. Trimming left V 6 bases short and J 0 bases short, with 6 bases between. The V gene's germline CDR1 is ENHRY and CDR2 SYGVKD. CDR3 protein: CAIRDSSGNTIYF. In DNA form, the CDR3 reads TGTGCCATCAGGGACAGCTCTGGAAACACCATATATTTT.

The chain recombines TRBV4-2 with TRBJ2-7, with a weak D call TRBD2 (6 bases). V lost 0 bases to trimming and J lost 3 bases, with 15 bases between them. The CDR3 is 16 residues long. Germline CDR1 LGHNA, CDR2 YNFKEQ. The CDR3 DNA reads TGTGCCAGCAGCCAAGATAGGAGGGGCCGTTACTACGAGCAGTACTTC. Encoded protein: CASSQDRRGRYYEQYF.

This clonotype was counted ten times or more. This chain uses TRBV7-6 with TRBJ2-5, with D maybe TRBD1 (7 bases). V lost 1 base and J 2 bases, leaving 14 bases between the germline ends. Germline V gene sequence: CDR1 SGHVS, CDR2 FNYEAQ. There are 16 residues in the CDR3. CDR3 DNA: TGTGCCAGCAGCTTAGACGGAGGGACAGTACAAGAGACCCAGTACTTC. Residues: CASSLDGGTVQETQYF.

This clonotype turned up a few times. The genes are TRBV11-1 and TRBJ1-1; D is perhaps TRBD1 (6 bases). From germline, CDR1 is SGHAT and CDR2 FQDESV (reference sequence). Between the trimmed V and J ends, which lost 5 bases and 2 bases, there was a span of 15 bases. The CDR3 runs to 15 residues. Here the CDR3 reads CASSPRRQANTEAFF. In DNA form, the CDR3 reads TGTGCCAGCAGCCCCCGAAGACAGGCCAACACTGAAGCTTTCTTT.

This clonotype has more than one count but fewer than ten. The V and J genes are TRBV6-7 and TRBJ1-3; 8 bases are shared with TRBD1. TRBV6-7 is placed among ORFs of uncertain function. The ends lost 5 bases at V and 7 bases at J; junction bases unmatched: 10. The CDR3 is 15 residues long. The CDR3 region is CASSEGQGNSNTIYF. CDR3 DNA: TGTGCCAGCAGTGAAGGACAGGGAAATTCGAACACCATATATTTT.

This clonotype turned up a few times. Compared with germline, one end of the junction differs, possibly owing to a read error. The chain is built from TRBV5-1 and TRBJ2-1; possible D gene TRBD2, 5 bases. The germline CDR1 and CDR2 sequences are SGHRS and YFSETQ. This CDR3 is 14 amino acids long. The CDR3 bases are TGCGCCAGCAGCGCCACGGGCCTAGCCACCTTGGTTATCTTC. Translating it yields CASSATGLATLVIF.

At least ten counts were recorded for this clonotype. At one of its ends the junction is not consistent with the germline gene, which may arise from a read error. This sequence joins TRBV15 and TRBJ2-3; 9 bases match TRBD2. The CDR3 loop spans 15 amino acids. Germline values: CDR1 LNHNV, CDR2 YYDKDF (reference sequence). DNA for the CDR3: TGTGCCACCAGCAGATCCGGGACTAGCAGAGATACGCAGTATTTT. Translated, it gives CATSRSGTSRDTQYF. Combining the CDR3 with reference TRBV15 and TRBJ2-3 gives the whole variable domain DAMVIQNPRYQVTQFGKPVTLSCSQTLNHNVMYWYQQKSSQAPKLLFHYYDKDFNNEADTPDNFQSRRPNTSFCFLDIRSPGLGDTAMYLCATSRSGTSRDTQYFGPGTRLTVL.

V gene TRBV3-1 combines with J gene TRBJ1-1; TRBD1 might be the D (5 bases). The CDR3 is 13 amino acids. The germline V gene has CDR1 LGHDT and CDR2 YNNKEL (reference sequence). The ends were cut back, 4 bases at V and 4 bases at J, with 10 bases in the middle. CDR3 amino acids: CASSRGGTTEAFF. CDR3 DNA: TGTGCCAGCAGCCGGGGAGGGACCACTGAAGCTTTCTTT.

This clonotype was counted only a few times. V and J are TRBV7-8 and TRBJ2-2; no clear D gene. From germline, CDR1 is SGHVS and CDR2 FQNEAQ. With 0 bases removed from V and 7 bases from J, the gap between germline ends came to 18 bases. This CDR3 spans 17 amino acids. The CDR3 spells CASSLAASGVGSGELFF. In nucleotides, the CDR3 is TGTGCCAGCAGCTTAGCTGCTTCCGGAGTGGGTAGCGGGGAGCTGTTTTTT.

This chain joins TRBV12-3 or TRBV12-4 and TRBJ2-2; no clear D. The V and J ends lost 6 bases and 6 bases respectively, with 17 bases between them. The CDR3 extends over 15 amino acids. This CDR3 reads CASRTTPTTPGELFF. In DNA, the CDR3 is TGTGCCAGCAGGACAACTCCAACAACACCCGGGGAGCTGTTTTTT.

This clonotype has a count of ten or more. V and J are TRBV5-6 and TRBJ1-6; D is undetermined. CDR3 size: 16 residues. Germline V gene sequence: CDR1 SGHDT, CDR2 YYEEEE. V was trimmed by 0 bases and J by 3 bases, leaving 10 bases between them. The CDR3, as DNA: TGTGCCAGCAGCTTGGAGGGAACTCTCTATAATTCACCCCTCCACTTT. Residues: CASSLEGTLYNSPLHF.

The chain combines TRBV11-2 with TRBJ2-1; TRBD2 matches at 10 bases. This CDR3 region has 16 residues. CDR1 and CDR2 from the germline V gene are SGHAT and FQNNGV. Trimming removed 3 bases from V and 4 bases from J; junction bases left unmatched: 6. The CDR3 loop is CASSFTGTSAYNEQFF. CDR3 coding DNA: TGTGCCAGCAGCTTCACCGGGACTAGCGCGTACAATGAGCAGTTCTTC.

By share of the sample, this clonotype is medium-sized. The gene calls are TRBV5-1 and TRBJ2-1, with D perhaps TRBD2 (6 bases). Germline CDR1 SGHRS, CDR2 YFSETQ. V was clipped by 2 bases and J by 14 bases, with 17 bases between them. The CDR3 totals 13 residues. CDR3 in DNA: TGCGCCAGCAGCTTAGATCAGGGACTGGACAAGTTCTTC. Residues: CASSLDQGLDKFF.

The sample holds a few counts of this clonotype. This sequence joins TRBV30 and TRBJ2-3, with TRBD2 matching 9 bases. Germline values: CDR1 GTSNPN, CDR2 SVGIG (reference sequence). The ends lost 1 base at V and 2 bases at J; junction bases unmatched: 10. This CDR3 spans 17 amino acids. CDR3 nucleotide sequence: TGTGCCTGGAGTGAGAGACGACTAGCGGCCTTCACAGATACGCAGTATTTT. As protein: CAWSERRLAAFTDTQYF. Complete variable domain (other parts from reference TRBV30 and TRBJ2-3): SQTIHQWPATLVQPVGSPLSLECTVEGTSNPNLYWYRQAAGRGLQLLFYSVGIGQISSEVPQNLSASRPQDRQFILSSKKLLLSDSGFYLCAWSERRLAAFTDTQYFGPGTRLTVL.

In this sample, this clonotype turned up many times. CDR3 DNA sequence: TGTGCCAGCAGCGTAGGACAGTACGGAGAAAAACTGTTTTTT. Protein product: CASSVGQYGEKLFF. This chain links TRBV9 with TRBJ1-4, with a weak D call TRBD1 (5 bases). The CDR3 is made up of 14 amino acids. Trimming left V 0 bases short and J 8 bases short, with 11 bases between. Looked up from germline, CDR1 is SGDLS and CDR2 is YYNGEE.

The gene calls are TRBV27 and TRBJ2-1; 9 bases line up with TRBD2. CDR3 length equals 16 residues. V lost 5 bases to trimming and J lost 7 bases; unmatched junction nucleotides: 12. Germline-derived CDR1 and CDR2 are MNHEY and SMNVEV (reference sequence). The CDR3 loop reads CASSPQPRLAVNEQFF. For the CDR3, the DNA is TGTGCCAGCAGTCCACAGCCCCGACTAGCGGTGAATGAGCAGTTCTTC.

V and J are TRBV11-2 and TRBJ2-7, with D perhaps matching TRBD1 (6 bases). The germline V and J ends were trimmed by 2 bases and 1 base, with 9 bases remaining between them. The CDR3 is 14 amino acids. Germline CDR1 and CDR2: SGHAT and FQNNGV. CDR3 amino acids: CASSLRQGSYEQYF. The CDR3 DNA sequence: TGTGCCAGCAGCTTAAGGCAGGGGTCCTACGAGCAGTACTTC. Supplemented by reference TRBV11-2 and TRBJ2-7, the full variable domain reads EAGVAQSPRYKIIEKRQSVAFWCNPISGHATLYWYQQILGQGPKLLIQFQNNGVVDDSQLPKDRFSAERLKGVDSTLKIQPAKLEDSAVYLCASSLRQGSYEQYFGPGTRLTVT.

The sample holds many counts of this clonotype. The chain combines TRBV12-3 or TRBV12-4 with TRBJ1-3; TRBD1 matches at 8 bases. The CDR3 runs 13 residues. V shed 5 bases, J shed 5 bases, and the junction held 2 bases outside the gene matches. This CDR3 is CASSRDRRNTIYF. In nucleotides, the CDR3 is TGTGCCAGCAGTCGGGACAGGCGAAACACCATATATTTT.

This clonotype was found many times. V is TRBV5-1 and J is TRBJ2-7; the D is unclear. Germline CDR1 reads SGHRS; CDR2 reads YFSETQ. Trimming shortened V by 0 bases and J by 7 bases, and 11 bases separated the two germline ends. The length of the CDR3 is 13 residues. The CDR3 region is CASSLAGSREQYF. In DNA, the CDR3 is TGCGCCAGCAGCTTGGCCGGATCGAGGGAGCAGTACTTC.

In this sample, this clonotype turned up a few times. This chain links TRBV7-9 with TRBJ1-2, with D unresolved. Germline assignment: CDR1 SEHNR and CDR2 FQNEAQ (reference sequence). The length of the CDR3 is 13 residues. Trimming shortened V by 2 bases and J by 4 bases, and 8 bases separated the two germline ends. In nucleotides, the CDR3 is TGTGCCAGCAGCTTATTACGGCTCTATGGCTACACCTTC. Protein: CASSLLRLYGYTF.

This clonotype was found many times. The rearrangement uses TRBV25-1 and TRBJ1-1; TRBD1 agrees at 8 bases. V lost 2 bases and J lost 5; bases outside the gene matches: 7. Germline CDR1 and CDR2: MGHDK and SYGVNS. The CDR3 covers 15 residues. Written as DNA, the CDR3 is TGTGCCAGCAGTGAACTCCGACAGGGGAAGACTGAAGCTTTCTTT. It specifies CASSELRQGKTEAFF.

In its sample, this clonotype was seen many times. The chain has TRBV6-6 and TRBJ2-7; 7 bases line up with TRBD2. Germline loops: CDR1 MNHNY, CDR2 SVGAGI (reference sequence). The CDR3 sequence is 16 residues long. J lost 2 bases, V lost 0 bases, and 7 bases had no gene match. In nucleotides, the CDR3 is TGTGCCAGCAGTTACTCGAAAAGCGGGGCGCCCTACGAGCAGTACTTC. Translated: CASSYSKSGAPYEQYF.